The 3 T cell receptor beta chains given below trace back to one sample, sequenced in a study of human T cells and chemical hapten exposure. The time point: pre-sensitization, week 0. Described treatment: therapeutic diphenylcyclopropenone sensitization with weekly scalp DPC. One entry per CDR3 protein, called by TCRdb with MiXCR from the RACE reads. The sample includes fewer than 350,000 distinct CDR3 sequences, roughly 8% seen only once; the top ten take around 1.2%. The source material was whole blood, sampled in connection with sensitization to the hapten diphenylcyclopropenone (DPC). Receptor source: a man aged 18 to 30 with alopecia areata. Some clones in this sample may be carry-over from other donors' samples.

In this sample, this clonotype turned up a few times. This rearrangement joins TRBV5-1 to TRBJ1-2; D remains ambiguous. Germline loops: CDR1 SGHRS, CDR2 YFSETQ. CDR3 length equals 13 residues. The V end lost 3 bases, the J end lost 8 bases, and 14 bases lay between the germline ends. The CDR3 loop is CASSSDGRRGYTF. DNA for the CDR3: TGCGCCAGCAGCTCGGACGGGAGACGGGGCTACACCTTC.

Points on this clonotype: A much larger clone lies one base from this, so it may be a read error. CDR3 in DNA: TGTGCCAGCGCTAAGGATTACCAAGAGACCCAGTACTTC. Translated: CASAKDYQETQYF. This chain links TRBV6-1 with TRBJ2-5; D ambiguous. The CDR3 is made up of 13 amino acids. Germline CDR1 MNHNS, CDR2 SASEGT. Deletions cut 8 bases from V and 0 bases from J, with 10 bases between.

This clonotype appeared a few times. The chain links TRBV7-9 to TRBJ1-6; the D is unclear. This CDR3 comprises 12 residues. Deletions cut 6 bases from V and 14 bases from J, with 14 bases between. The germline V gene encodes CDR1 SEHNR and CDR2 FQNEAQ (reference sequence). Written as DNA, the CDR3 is TGTGCCAGCAGGAGTCAAATCCAGGCCCTCCACTTT. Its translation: CASRSQIQALHF.